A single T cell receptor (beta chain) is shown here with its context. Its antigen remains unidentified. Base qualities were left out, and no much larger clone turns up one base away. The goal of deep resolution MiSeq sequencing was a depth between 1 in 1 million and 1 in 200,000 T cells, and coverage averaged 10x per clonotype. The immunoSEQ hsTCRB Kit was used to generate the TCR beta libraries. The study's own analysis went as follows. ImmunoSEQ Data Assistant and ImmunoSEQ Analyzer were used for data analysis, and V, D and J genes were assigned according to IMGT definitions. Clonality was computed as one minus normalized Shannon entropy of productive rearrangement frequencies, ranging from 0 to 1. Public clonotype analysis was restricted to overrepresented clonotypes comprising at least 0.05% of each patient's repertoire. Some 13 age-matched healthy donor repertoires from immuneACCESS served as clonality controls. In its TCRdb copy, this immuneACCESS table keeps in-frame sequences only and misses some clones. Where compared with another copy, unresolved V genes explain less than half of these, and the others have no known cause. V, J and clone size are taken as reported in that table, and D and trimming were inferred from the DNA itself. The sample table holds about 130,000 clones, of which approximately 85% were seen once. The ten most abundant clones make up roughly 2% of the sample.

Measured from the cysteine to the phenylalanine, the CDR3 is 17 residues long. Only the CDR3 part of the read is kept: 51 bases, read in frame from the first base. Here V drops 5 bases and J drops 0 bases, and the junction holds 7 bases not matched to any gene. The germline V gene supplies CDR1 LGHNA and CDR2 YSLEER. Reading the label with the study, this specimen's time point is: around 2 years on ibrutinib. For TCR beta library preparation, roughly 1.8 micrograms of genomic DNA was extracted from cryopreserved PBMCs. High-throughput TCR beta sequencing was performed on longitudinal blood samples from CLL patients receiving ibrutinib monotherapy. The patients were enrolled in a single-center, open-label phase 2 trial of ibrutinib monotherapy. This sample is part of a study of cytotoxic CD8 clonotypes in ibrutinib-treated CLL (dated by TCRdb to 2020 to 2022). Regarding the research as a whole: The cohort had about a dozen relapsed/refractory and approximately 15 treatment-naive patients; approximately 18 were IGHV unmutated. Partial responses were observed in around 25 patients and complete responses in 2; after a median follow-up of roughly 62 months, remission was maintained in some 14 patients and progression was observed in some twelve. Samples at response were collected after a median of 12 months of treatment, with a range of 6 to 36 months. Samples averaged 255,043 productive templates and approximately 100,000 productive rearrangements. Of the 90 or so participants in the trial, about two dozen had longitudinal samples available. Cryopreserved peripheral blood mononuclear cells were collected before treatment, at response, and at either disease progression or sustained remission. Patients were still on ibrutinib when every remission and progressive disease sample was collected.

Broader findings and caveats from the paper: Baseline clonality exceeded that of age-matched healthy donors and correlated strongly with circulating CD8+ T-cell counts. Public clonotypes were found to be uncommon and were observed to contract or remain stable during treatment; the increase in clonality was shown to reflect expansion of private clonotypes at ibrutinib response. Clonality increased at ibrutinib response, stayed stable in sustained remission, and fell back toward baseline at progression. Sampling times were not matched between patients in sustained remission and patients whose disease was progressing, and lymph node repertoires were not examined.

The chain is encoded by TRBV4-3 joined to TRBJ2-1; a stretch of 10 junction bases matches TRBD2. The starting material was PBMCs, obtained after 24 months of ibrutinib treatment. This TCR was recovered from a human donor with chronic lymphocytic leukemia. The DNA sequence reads TGCGCCAGCAGCTATCATAGCGGGGGGAGCTCCTACAATGAGCAGTTCTTC. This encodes CASSYHSGGSSYNEQFF.